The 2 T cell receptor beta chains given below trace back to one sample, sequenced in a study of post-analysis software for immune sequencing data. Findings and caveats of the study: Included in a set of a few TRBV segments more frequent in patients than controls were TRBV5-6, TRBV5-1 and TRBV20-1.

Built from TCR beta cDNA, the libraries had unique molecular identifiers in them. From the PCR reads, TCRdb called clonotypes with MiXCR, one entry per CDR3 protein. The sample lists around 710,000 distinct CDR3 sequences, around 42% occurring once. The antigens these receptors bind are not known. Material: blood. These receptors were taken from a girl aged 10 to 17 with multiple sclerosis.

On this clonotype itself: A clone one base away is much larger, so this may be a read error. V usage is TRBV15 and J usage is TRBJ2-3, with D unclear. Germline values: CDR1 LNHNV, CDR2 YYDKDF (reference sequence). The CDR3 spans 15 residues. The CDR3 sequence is CVTSPRTGSGDTQYF. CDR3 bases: TGTGTCACCAGCCCCCGGACGGGTAGTGGAGATACGCAGTATTTT. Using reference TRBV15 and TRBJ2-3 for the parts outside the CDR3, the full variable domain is DAMVIQNPRYQVTQFGKPVTLSCSQTLNHNVMYWYQQKSSQAPKLLFHYYDKDFNNEADTPDNFQSRRPNTSFCFLDIRSPGLGDTAMYLCVTSPRTGSGDTQYFGPGTRLTVL.

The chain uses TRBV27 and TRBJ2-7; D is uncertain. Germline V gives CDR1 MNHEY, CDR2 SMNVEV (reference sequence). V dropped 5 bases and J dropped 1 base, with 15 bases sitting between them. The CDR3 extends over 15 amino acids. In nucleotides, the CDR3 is TGTGCCAGCAGTCCATTTCCACTACGTTCCTACGAGCAGTACTTC. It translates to CASSPFPLRSYEQYF.